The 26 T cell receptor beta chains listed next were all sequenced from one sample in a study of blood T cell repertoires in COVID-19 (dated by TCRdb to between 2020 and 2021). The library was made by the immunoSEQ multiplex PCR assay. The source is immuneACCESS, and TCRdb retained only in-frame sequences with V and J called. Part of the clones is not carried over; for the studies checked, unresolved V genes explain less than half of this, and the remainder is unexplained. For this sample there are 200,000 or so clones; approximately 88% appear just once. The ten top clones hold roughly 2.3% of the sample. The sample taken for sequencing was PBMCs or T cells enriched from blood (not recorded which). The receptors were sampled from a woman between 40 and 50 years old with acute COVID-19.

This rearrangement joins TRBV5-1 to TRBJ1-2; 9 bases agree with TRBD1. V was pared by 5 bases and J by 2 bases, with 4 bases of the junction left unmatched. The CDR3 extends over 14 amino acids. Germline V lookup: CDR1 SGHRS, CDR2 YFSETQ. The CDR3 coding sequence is TGCGCCAGCAGTACCGGGACAGGGAACTATGGCTACACCTTC. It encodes CASSTGTGNYGYTF.

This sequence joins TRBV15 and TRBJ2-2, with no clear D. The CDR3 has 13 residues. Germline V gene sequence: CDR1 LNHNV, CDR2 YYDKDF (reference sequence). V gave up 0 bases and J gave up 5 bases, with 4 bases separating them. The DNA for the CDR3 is TGTGCCACCAGCAGAGATAAAACCGGGGAGCTGTTTTTT. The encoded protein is CATSRDKTGELFF.

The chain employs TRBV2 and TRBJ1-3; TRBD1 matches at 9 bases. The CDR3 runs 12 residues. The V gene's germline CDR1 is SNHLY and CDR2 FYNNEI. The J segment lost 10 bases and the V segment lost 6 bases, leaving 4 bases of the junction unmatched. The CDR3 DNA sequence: TGTGCCAGCAGGGACAGGGGAGTAACCATATATTTT. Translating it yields CASRDRGVTIYF.

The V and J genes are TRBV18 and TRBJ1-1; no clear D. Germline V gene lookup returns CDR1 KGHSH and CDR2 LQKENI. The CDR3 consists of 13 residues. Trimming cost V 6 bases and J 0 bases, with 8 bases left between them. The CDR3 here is CASSQEVNTEAFF. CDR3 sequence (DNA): TGTGCCAGCTCCCAAGAGGTGAACACTGAAGCTTTCTTT.

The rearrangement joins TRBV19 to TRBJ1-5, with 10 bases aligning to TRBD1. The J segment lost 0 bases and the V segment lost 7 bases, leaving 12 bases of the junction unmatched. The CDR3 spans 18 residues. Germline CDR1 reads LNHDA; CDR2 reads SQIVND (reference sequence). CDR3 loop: CASTPTRTGGYSNQPQHF. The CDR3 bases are TGTGCCAGTACTCCTACCAGGACAGGGGGATATAGCAATCAGCCCCAGCATTTT.

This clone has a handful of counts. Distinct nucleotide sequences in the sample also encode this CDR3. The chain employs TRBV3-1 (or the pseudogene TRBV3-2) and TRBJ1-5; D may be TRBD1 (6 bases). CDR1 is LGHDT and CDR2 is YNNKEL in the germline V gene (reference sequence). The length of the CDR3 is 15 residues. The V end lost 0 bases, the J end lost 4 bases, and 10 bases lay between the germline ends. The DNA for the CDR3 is TGTGCCAGCAGCCAAGATCTAGGGGGAAATCAGCCCCAGCATTTT. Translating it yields CASSQDLGGNQPQHF.

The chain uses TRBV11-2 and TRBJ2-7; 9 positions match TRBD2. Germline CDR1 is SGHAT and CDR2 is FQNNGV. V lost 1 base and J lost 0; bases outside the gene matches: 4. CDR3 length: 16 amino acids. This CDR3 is CASSLVSSGASYEQYV. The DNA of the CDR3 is TGTGCCAGCAGCTTAGTTTCTAGCGGGGCCTCCTACGAGCAGTACGTC.

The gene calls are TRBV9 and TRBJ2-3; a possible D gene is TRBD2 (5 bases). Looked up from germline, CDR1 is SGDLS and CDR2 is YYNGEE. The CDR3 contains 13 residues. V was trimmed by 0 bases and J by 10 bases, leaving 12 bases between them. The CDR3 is CASSVGGLVAQYF. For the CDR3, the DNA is TGTGCCAGCAGCGTAGGAGGGCTAGTGGCGCAGTATTTT.

The CDR3, as DNA: TGTGCCAGCAGCGCGACAGCGTTCGAAGCTTTCTTT. It is translated as CASSATAFEAFF. The chain uses TRBV5-4 and TRBJ1-1, with D possibly being TRBD1 (5 bases). This CDR3 contains 12 residues. V was trimmed by 4 bases and J by 8 bases, leaving 12 bases between them. Germline V gives CDR1 SGHNT, CDR2 YYREEE (reference sequence).

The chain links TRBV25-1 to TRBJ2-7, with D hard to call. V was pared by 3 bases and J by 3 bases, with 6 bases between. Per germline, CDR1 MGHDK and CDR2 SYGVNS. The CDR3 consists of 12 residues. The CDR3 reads CASSDLDYEQYV. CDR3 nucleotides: TGTGCCAGCAGTGACCTAGACTACGAGCAGTACGTC.

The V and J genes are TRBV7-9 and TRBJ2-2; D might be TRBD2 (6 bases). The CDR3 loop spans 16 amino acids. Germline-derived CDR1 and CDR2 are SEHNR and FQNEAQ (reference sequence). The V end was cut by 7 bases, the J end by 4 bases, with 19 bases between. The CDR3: CASNIGGTELTGELFF. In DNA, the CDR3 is TGTGCCAGCAACATCGGAGGGACCGAACTCACCGGGGAGCTGTTTTTT.

In DNA form, the CDR3 reads TGTGCCTGGAGTGTACATGCAGGGGCGTCAGGTGGCTACACCTTC. Its protein is CAWSVHAGASGGYTF. V and J are TRBV30 and TRBJ1-2; possible D gene TRBD1, 6 bases. CDR3 length: 15 residues. V was pared by 0 bases and J by 7 bases, with 18 bases between. CDR1 is GTSNPN, CDR2 SVGIG, per germline (reference sequence).

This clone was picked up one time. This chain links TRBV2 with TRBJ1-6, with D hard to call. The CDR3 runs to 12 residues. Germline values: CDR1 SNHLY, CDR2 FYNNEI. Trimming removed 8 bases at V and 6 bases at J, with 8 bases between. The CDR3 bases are TGTGCCAGCTTTATCGGTAATTCACCCCTCCACTTT. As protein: CASFIGNSPLHF.

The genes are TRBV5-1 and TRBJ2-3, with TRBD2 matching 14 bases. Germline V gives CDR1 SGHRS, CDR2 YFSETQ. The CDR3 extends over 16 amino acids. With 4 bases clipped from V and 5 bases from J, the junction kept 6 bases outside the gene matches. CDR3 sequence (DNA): TGCGCCAGCAGCGTCGGGACTAGCGGGGGCCAAGATACGCAGTATTTT. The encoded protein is CASSVGTSGGQDTQYF.

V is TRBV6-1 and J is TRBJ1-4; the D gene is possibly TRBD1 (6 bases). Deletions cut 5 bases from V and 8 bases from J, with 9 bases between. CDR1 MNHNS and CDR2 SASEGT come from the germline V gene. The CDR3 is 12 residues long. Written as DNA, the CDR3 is TGTGCCAGCAGTACGGGACACGAAAAACTGTTTTTT. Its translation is CASSTGHEKLFF.

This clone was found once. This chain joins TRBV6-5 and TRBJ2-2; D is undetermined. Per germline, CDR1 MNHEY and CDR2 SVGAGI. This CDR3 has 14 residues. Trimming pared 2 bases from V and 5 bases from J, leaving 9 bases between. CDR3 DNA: TGTGCCAGCAGTTACGCGCCCCGGACCGGGGAGCTGTTTTTT. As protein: CASSYAPRTGELFF.

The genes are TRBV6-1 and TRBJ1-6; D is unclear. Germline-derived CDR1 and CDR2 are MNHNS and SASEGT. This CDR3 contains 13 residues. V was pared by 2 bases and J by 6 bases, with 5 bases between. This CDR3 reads CASSEWPNSPLHF. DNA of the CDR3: TGTGCCAGCAGTGAATGGCCTAATTCACCCCTCCACTTT.

CDR3 DNA: TGTGCCAGTAGTATAGATCGGCTAGCGGGGGAGCCCGAGCAGTACTTC. Translation gives CASSIDRLAGEPEQYF. The rearrangement joins TRBV19 to TRBJ2-7; 10 nucleotides line up with TRBD2. CDR3 length: 16 residues. Germline CDR1 LNHDA, CDR2 SQIVND (reference sequence). The ends lost 0 bases at V and 6 bases at J; junction bases unmatched: 8.

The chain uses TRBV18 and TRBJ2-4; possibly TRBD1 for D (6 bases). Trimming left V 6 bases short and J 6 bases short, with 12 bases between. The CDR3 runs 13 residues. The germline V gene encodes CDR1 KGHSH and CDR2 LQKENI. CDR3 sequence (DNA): TGTGCCAGCTCTAGACCAGGGGCAAACATTCAGTACTTC. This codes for CASSRPGANIQYF.

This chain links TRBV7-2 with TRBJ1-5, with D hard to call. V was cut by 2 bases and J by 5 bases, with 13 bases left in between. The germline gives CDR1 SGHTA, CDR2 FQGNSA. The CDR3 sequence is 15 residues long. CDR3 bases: TGTGCCAGCAGCTTAATTCCGGGTATTGATCAGCCCCAGCATTTT. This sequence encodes CASSLIPGIDQPQHF.

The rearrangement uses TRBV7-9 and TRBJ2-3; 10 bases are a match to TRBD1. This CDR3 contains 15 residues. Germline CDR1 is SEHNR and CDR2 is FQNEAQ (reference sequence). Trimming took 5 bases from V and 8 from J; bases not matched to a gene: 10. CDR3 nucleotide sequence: TGTGCCAGCAGCCGAGGCGGGACAGGGGTCGTTACGCAGTATTTT. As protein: CASSRGGTGVVTQYF.

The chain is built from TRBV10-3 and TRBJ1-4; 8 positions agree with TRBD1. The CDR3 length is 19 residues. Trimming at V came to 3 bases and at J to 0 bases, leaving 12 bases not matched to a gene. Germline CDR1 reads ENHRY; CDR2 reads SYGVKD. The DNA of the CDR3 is TGTGCCATCAGTGAAGACAGGGGTGAGAATCCTGCAACTAATGAAAAACTGTTTTTT. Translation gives CAISEDRGENPATNEKLFF.

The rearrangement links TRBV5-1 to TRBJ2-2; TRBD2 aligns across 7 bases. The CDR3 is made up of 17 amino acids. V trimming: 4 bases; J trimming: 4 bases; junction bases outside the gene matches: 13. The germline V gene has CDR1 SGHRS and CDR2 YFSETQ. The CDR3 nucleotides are TGCGCCAGCAGCCCCCCCACTTTGCGGGAGATCACCGGGGAGCTGTTTTTT. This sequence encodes CASSPPTLREITGELFF. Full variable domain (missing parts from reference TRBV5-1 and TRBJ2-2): KAGVTQTPRYLIKTRGQQVTLSCSPISGHRSVSWYQQTPGQGLQFLFEYFSETQRNKGNFPGRFSGRQFSNSRSEMNVSTLELGDSALYLCASSPPTLREITGELFFGEGSRLTVL.

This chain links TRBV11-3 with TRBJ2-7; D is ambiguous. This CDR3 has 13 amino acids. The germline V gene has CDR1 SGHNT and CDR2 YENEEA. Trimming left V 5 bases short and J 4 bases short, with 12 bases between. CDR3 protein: CASSTQLRYEQYV. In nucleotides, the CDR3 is TGTGCCAGCAGCACCCAACTCCGGTACGAGCAGTACGTC.

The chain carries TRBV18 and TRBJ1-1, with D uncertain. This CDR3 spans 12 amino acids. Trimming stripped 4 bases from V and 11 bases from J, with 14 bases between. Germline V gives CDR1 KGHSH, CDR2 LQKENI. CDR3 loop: CASSQASSGAFF. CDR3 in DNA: TGTGCCAGCTCACAAGCGTCCTCCGGGGCTTTCTTT.

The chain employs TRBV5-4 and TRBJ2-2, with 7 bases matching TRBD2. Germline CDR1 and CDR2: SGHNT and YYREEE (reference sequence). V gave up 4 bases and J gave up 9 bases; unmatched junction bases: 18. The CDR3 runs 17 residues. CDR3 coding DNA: TGTGCCAGCAGCCCGCAGCCGCTGGGGAGCGGGGAGCGGGAGCTGTTTTTT. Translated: CASSPQPLGSGERELFF.